What follows are 27 T cell receptor beta chains derived from one specimen sequenced in a study of beta chain features in type 1 diabetes. The investigators reverse transcribed all of the isolated RNA, so they sequenced expressed TCRB transcripts. Only in-frame clones appear in the TCRdb table, and some are missing; sequencing was by immunoSEQ multiplex PCR. The sample holds roughly 310,000 clones, around 10% seen once. Input material: naive CD4+ T cells from blood. The receptors derive from a young woman in good health.

This rearrangement joins TRBV5-4 to TRBJ2-7, with 11 nucleotides matching TRBD2. The length of the CDR3 is 16 residues. Germline-derived CDR1 and CDR2 are SGHNT and YYREEE (reference sequence). The V and J ends lost 0 bases and 0 bases, in that order; junction bases with no gene match: 2. The CDR3 nucleotides read TGTGCCAGCAGCTTGGGACTAGCGGGAAGCTCCTACGAGCAGTACTTC. Translating it yields CASSLGLAGSSYEQYF.

The chain couples TRBV25-1 to TRBJ2-3, with unresolved D. The CDR3 consists of 15 residues. Trimming removed 1 base at V and 1 base at J, with 9 bases between. CDR1 and CDR2 from the germline V gene are MGHDK and SYGVNS. The CDR3 DNA is TGTGCCAGCAGTGAATCCAGGTCGGGCACAGATACGCAGTATTTT. It yields the protein CASSESRSGTDTQYF.

This clone appeared a few times. V usage is TRBV5-1 and J usage is TRBJ2-5, with a possible D match to TRBD1 (6 bases). This CDR3 spans 17 amino acids. V was pared by 2 bases and J by 5 bases, with 22 bases between. Per the germline V gene, CDR1 is SGHRS and CDR2 is YFSETQ. The CDR3 protein is CASSFEYWTDSGETQYF. CDR3 nucleotide sequence: TGCGCCAGCAGCTTCGAGTATTGGACAGACTCCGGGGAGACCCAGTACTTC.

This clone has a handful of counts. J is TRBJ2-2 and V is TRBV4-1; D remains ambiguous. CDR1 and CDR2 (germline): MGHRA, YSYEKL. V shed 6 bases and J shed 0 bases, with 8 bases lying between them. The CDR3 extends over 14 amino acids. The CDR3 DNA reads TGCGCCAGCAGTAGTCTAGCGAACACCGGGGAGCTGTTTTTT. Its protein is CASSSLANTGELFF.

The CDR3 sequence is CASSPRQGLYNEQFF. DNA of the CDR3: TGTGCCAGCAGCCCAAGACAGGGGCTCTACAATGAGCAGTTCTTC. V is TRBV7-2 and J is TRBJ2-1; 8 nucleotides match TRBD1. The CDR3 length is 15 residues. CDR1 is SGHTA and CDR2 is FQGNSA in the germline V gene. V was clipped by 5 bases and J by 3 bases; unmatched bases: 6.

The chain uses TRBV28 and TRBJ2-7; the match to TRBD1 covers 12 bases. Germline CDR1 and CDR2: MDHEN and SYDVKM. The length of the CDR3 is 14 residues. With V trimmed by 10 bases and J by 2 bases, 6 bases remained unmatched. The CDR3 region is CATLGTGGAYEQYF. The CDR3 bases are TGTGCCACCCTAGGGACAGGGGGCGCCTACGAGCAGTACTTC.

This clone came up once. This rearrangement joins TRBV19 to TRBJ1-2; 7 bases match TRBD1. V shed 3 bases, J shed 2 bases, and the junction held 6 bases outside the gene matches. CDR1 is LNHDA, CDR2 SQIVND, per germline (reference sequence). The CDR3 consists of 15 residues. The CDR3 loop is CASSILAGGNYGYTF. Here the CDR3 DNA reads TGTGCCAGTAGTATCCTGGCAGGGGGAAACTATGGCTACACCTTC.

This clone showed up just a few times. The rearrangement links TRBV6-6 to TRBJ2-5; no clear D gene. Trimming removed 6 bases from V and 2 bases from J, with 19 bases in between. Germline assignment: CDR1 MNHNY and CDR2 SVGAGI (reference sequence). This CDR3 contains 16 residues. CDR3 sequence: CASSPPYMGAQETQYF. CDR3 DNA sequence: TGTGCCAGCAGCCCCCCCTATATGGGCGCGCAAGAGACCCAGTACTTC.

V gene TRBV28 combines with J gene TRBJ2-7, with D possibly matching TRBD2 (5 bases). This CDR3 region has 14 residues. The germline V and J ends were trimmed by 7 bases and 2 bases, with 15 bases remaining between them. CDR1 and CDR2 from the germline V gene are MDHEN and SYDVKM. CDR3 sequence reads: CASTSLRDAYEQYF. The CDR3 DNA reads TGTGCCAGCACCTCCCTCCGGGATGCCTACGAGCAGTACTTC. Based on the CDR3 plus reference TRBV28 and TRBJ2-7, the full variable domain is DVKVTQSSRYLVKRTGEKVFLECVQDMDHENMFWYRQDPGLGLRLIYFSYDVKMKEKGDIPEGYSVSREKKERFSLILESASTNQTSMYLCASTSLRDAYEQYFGPGTRLTVT.

CDR3 nucleotides: TGTGCCAGCAGGGACCCAGGGCCCCGAGAGACCCAGTACTTC. This encodes CASRDPGPRETQYF. The chain has TRBV28 and TRBJ2-5, with D tentatively TRBD1 (5 bases). The CDR3 covers 14 residues. CDR1 is MDHEN and CDR2 is SYDVKM in the germline V gene. V was trimmed by 6 bases and J by 4 bases, leaving 15 bases between them.

This chain joins TRBV7-3 and TRBJ2-3, with 13 bases matching TRBD2. The ends lost 5 bases at V and 5 bases at J; junction bases unmatched: 4. The CDR3 spans 15 residues. Germline values: CDR1 SGHTA, CDR2 FQGTGA. The CDR3 reads CASSPGLAGIDTQYF. The CDR3 coding sequence is TGTGCCAGCAGCCCGGGACTAGCGGGGATAGATACGCAGTATTTT.

This clone was observed a handful of times. The chain links TRBV5-1 to TRBJ2-7, with a possible D match to TRBD1 (5 bases). The V gene's germline CDR1 is SGHRS and CDR2 YFSETQ. CDR3 length: 14 amino acids. Trimming took 5 bases from V and 2 from J, leaving 14 bases between them. CDR3 residues: CASRARQGPYEQYF. CDR3 coding DNA: TGCGCCAGCAGAGCGAGGCAGGGCCCCTACGAGCAGTACTTC.

This clone was seen a few times. J is TRBJ2-7 and V is TRBV14, with D possibly matching TRBD1 (5 bases). Germline CDR1 is SGHDN and CDR2 is FVKESK. This CDR3 is 15 amino acids long. Trimming pared 0 bases from V and 0 bases from J, leaving 9 bases between. CDR3 sequence: CASSQDPDSSYEQYF. CDR3 DNA: TGTGCCAGCAGCCAAGATCCTGACAGCTCCTACGAGCAGTACTTC.

The chain has TRBV9 and TRBJ2-3; D is perhaps TRBD2 (5 bases). This CDR3 is 14 amino acids long. V was shortened by 0 bases and J by 3 bases, with 8 bases between the two germline ends. Germline-derived CDR1 and CDR2 are SGDLS and YYNGEE. The CDR3 sequence: CASSVAGETDTQYF. The CDR3 nucleotides are TGTGCCAGCAGCGTAGCCGGGGAGACAGATACGCAGTATTTT.

The J gene is TRBJ1-2, the V gene TRBV28; D may be TRBD1 (5 bases). Trimming stripped 4 bases from V and 8 bases from J, with 23 bases between. Per germline, CDR1 MDHEN and CDR2 SYDVKM. This CDR3 has 16 residues. CDR3 loop: CASSSPHSGRAGGYTF. The CDR3 region has the DNA TGTGCCAGCAGTTCCCCCCATTCGGGCAGGGCCGGGGGCTACACCTTC.

This clone was counted a few times. J is TRBJ1-1 and V is TRBV6-5, with D maybe TRBD1 (5 bases). Germline V lookup: CDR1 MNHEY, CDR2 SVGAGI. The V and J ends lost 2 bases and 1 base respectively, with 14 bases between them. This CDR3 contains 16 residues. This chain's CDR3 is CASSYGGGPGNTEAFF. The CDR3 DNA reads TGTGCCAGCAGTTACGGGGGAGGTCCAGGGAACACTGAAGCTTTCTTT.

This clone appeared a few times. The V and J genes are TRBV29-1 and TRBJ2-1; a possible D gene is TRBD2 (6 bases). From germline, CDR1 is SQVTM and CDR2 ANQGSEA. Trimming left V 3 bases short and J 9 bases short, with 15 bases between. The CDR3 covers 13 residues. CDR3 loop: CSVEDTSFLEQFF. Written as DNA, the CDR3 is TGCAGCGTTGAGGATACTAGCTTTCTTGAGCAGTTCTTC.

DNA for the CDR3: TGCGCCAGCAGCCAAACCGACAAATACGAGCAGTACTTC. Protein: CASSQTDKYEQYF. The chain has TRBV4-3 and TRBJ2-7; unclear D gene. Trimming stripped 2 bases from V and 4 bases from J, with 9 bases between. The CDR3 runs to 13 residues. In germline, CDR1 is LGHNA, CDR2 YSLEER.

This clone turned up a few times. This rearrangement joins TRBV19 to TRBJ2-7; 8 bases line up with TRBD1. The CDR3 sequence is 15 residues long. With V trimmed by 5 bases and J by 2 bases, 8 bases remained unmatched. CDR1 LNHDA and CDR2 SQIVND come from the germline V gene (reference sequence). CDR3 sequence: CASSASGTGTYEQYF. The CDR3 bases are TGTGCCAGTAGTGCCTCCGGGACAGGAACCTACGAGCAGTACTTC.

This clone was counted ten times or more. The chain recombines TRBV30 with TRBJ2-4; no firm D call. This CDR3 is 12 amino acids long. Trimming left V 7 bases short and J 5 bases short, with 12 bases between. Germline values: CDR1 GTSNPN, CDR2 SVGIG (reference sequence). The CDR3 is CAFRPAQNIQYF. In DNA, the CDR3 is TGTGCCTTCAGGCCAGCTCAAAACATTCAGTACTTC.

This clone was recorded a few times. This chain links TRBV7-9 with TRBJ1-5, with a possible D match to TRBD1 (6 bases). This CDR3 comprises 16 residues. The ends were cut back, 4 bases at V and 3 bases at J, with 16 bases in the middle. In germline, CDR1 is SEHNR, CDR2 FQNEAQ (reference sequence). CDR3 sequence reads: CASSSLGAGVNQPQHF. The CDR3 DNA is TGTGCCAGCAGCTCCCTTGGGGCAGGGGTCAATCAGCCCCAGCATTTT.

This clone was counted a few times. The rearrangement uses TRBV18 and TRBJ1-5, with 7 bases matching TRBD1. With V trimmed by 2 bases and J by 7 bases, 8 bases remained unmatched. The germline V gene has CDR1 KGHSH and CDR2 LQKENI. This CDR3 contains 15 residues. The CDR3 nucleotides read TGTGCCAGCTCACCATCTAGAGGGGGCTCCCAGCCCCAGCATTTT. Its translation: CASSPSRGGSQPQHF.

The chain joins TRBV11-2 to TRBJ2-3; TRBD2 agrees at 9 bases. J gave up 6 bases and V 5 bases, and 3 bases lay outside the gene matches. Germline V lookup: CDR1 SGHAT, CDR2 FQNNGV. The CDR3 runs to 13 residues. CDR3 protein: CASSGTSPDTQYF. The CDR3, as DNA: TGTGCCAGCAGCGGGACTAGCCCCGATACGCAGTATTTT.

This clone was seen only a few times. This CDR3 is CASSQEVAGGDTQYF. DNA for the CDR3: TGCGCCAGCAGCCAAGAGGTCGCGGGTGGTGATACGCAGTATTTT. The chain carries TRBV4-3 and TRBJ2-3; tentatively, D is TRBD2 (5 bases). Germline CDR1 LGHNA, CDR2 YSLEER. The CDR3 is 15 amino acids. Trimming took off 0 bases at V and 6 bases at J, with 13 bases between the two ends.

The chain joins TRBV7-9 to TRBJ2-1, with 14 nucleotides matching TRBD2. This CDR3 spans 17 amino acids. The J segment lost 4 bases and the V segment lost 4 bases, leaving 6 bases of the junction unmatched. From germline, CDR1 is SEHNR and CDR2 FQNEAQ (reference sequence). The CDR3 loop reads CASSSLGLAGEYNEQFF. CDR3 in DNA: TGTGCCAGCAGCTCCCTGGGACTAGCGGGAGAATACAATGAGCAGTTCTTC.

The V and J genes are TRBV25-1 and TRBJ2-1, with 8 bases matching TRBD2. Germline-derived CDR1 and CDR2 are MGHDK and SYGVNS. The V and J ends lost 2 bases and 1 base, in that order; junction bases with no gene match: 7. The CDR3 extends over 17 amino acids. In DNA form, the CDR3 reads TGTGCCAGCAGTGAACGCGGACTAGCAAGTTCCTACAATGAGCAGTTCTTC. It codes for CASSERGLASSYNEQFF.

The chain recombines TRBV14 with TRBJ2-4; 10 bases are shared with TRBD2. This CDR3 region has 18 residues. V shed 3 bases, J shed 3 bases, and the junction held 11 bases outside the gene matches. Germline V CDR1 and CDR2: SGHDN, FVKESK. CDR3 sequence (DNA): TGTGCCAGCAGCCATTCCCCACTAGCGGGAAACGTCAAAAACATTCAGTACTTC. Its translation: CASSHSPLAGNVKNIQYF.